This paragraph covers one T cell receptor (beta chain) sequence. These data belong to a study of blood T cell repertoires in COVID-19. The table came from immunoSEQ multiplex PCR; TCRdb's copy has only in-frame clones and leaves some out. The table includes about 340,000 clones, 80% to 90% detected once. V trimming: 4 bases; J trimming: 9 bases; junction bases outside the gene matches: 6. This CDR3 comprises 13 residues. Germline assignment: CDR1 SGDLS and CDR2 YYNGEE. Sequences were obtained from peripheral blood. This clonotype was sampled from a man under 40 with active or convalescent COVID-19. V and J are TRBV9 and TRBJ2-1; 8 positions match TRBD2. The CDR3 loop reads CASSFGGAAEQFF. CDR3 DNA sequence: TGTGCCAGCAGCTTCGGGGGGGCCGCTGAGCAGTTCTTC.